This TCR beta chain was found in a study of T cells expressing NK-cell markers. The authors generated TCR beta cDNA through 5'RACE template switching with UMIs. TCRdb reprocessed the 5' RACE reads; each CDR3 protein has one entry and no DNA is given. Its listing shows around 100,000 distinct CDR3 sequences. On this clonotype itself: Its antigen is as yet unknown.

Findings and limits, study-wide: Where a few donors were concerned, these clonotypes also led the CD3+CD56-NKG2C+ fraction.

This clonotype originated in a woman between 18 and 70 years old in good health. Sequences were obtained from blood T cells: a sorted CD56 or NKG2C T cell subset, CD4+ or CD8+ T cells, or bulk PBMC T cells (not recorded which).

This CDR3 reads CASSPTGTSYEQYF. This rearrangement joins TRBV27 to TRBJ2-7. CDR1 is MNHEY and CDR2 is SMNVEV in the germline V gene (reference sequence). This CDR3 has 14 amino acids.